This TCR beta chain was identified in a study of blood T cell repertoires in COVID-19. About the research overall: Sites across the United States, Italy and Spain contributed samples from acute and convalescent COVID-19. The analysed material was cDNA or gDNA that came from T cells, B-cell-depleted T cells, or PBMCs.

The germline CDR1 and CDR2 sequences are KGHDR and SFDVKD. The J segment lost 5 bases and the V segment lost 4 bases, leaving 3 bases of the junction unmatched. The length of the CDR3 is 15 residues. How the authors handled the data: The authors estimated nucleated cell counts from reference gene primer amplification. Sequencing used immunoSEQ multiplex PCR; TCRdb keeps in-frame clones, though not all of them. The V and J calls and the clone size are those of that table, but D and trimming were determined from the DNA. The sample consists of approximately 180,000 clones, about nine tenths of them appearing once.

The sequenced material came from peripheral blood. The TCR was taken from a woman between 50 and 59 years old with acute or convalescent COVID-19. The chain has TRBV24-1 and TRBJ2-3; TRBD2 matches at 12 bases. CDR3 DNA sequence: TGTGCCACCAGTGAGCAGGGACTAGCGGGAGATACGCAGTATTTT. Translated, it gives CATSEQGLAGDTQYF.